This T cell receptor (beta chain) came from a study of T cell responses to AZD1222 COVID-19 vaccine. Study outcomes and limitations: Receipt of two AZD1222 doses was followed by a rise in Spike-specific TCR breadth and depth. All repertoire sampling was performed exclusively after the peak T cell response. Epitopes outside B.1.351 and B.1.1.7 mutated regions reportedly drew nearly half of spike TCRs. Spike-spanning, vaccine-associated CD4 TCRs were dominant at 160-218 and 743-854.

Trimming took off 1 base at V and 1 base at J, with 16 bases between the two ends. The CDR3 has 17 amino acids. Germline V lookup: CDR1 LGHNA, CDR2 YSLEER. Concerning this clone: No antigen is known for it.

Some clones are missing from TCRdb's copy, which holds only in-frame ones; the method was immunoSEQ multiplex PCR. The table has about 180,000 clones, 85% to 90% seen once. The chain couples TRBV4-3 to TRBJ1-1; a weak D match, TRBD1 (5 bases). The sample in question was peripheral blood, obtained on day 0 of AZD1222 vaccination. The sequence was obtained from an adult in good health. In DNA form, the CDR3 reads TGCGCCAGCAGCCAAGCCGCCCGGCAGGGCACGAACACTGAAGCTTTCTTT. Amino acid sequence: CASSQAARQGTNTEAFF.